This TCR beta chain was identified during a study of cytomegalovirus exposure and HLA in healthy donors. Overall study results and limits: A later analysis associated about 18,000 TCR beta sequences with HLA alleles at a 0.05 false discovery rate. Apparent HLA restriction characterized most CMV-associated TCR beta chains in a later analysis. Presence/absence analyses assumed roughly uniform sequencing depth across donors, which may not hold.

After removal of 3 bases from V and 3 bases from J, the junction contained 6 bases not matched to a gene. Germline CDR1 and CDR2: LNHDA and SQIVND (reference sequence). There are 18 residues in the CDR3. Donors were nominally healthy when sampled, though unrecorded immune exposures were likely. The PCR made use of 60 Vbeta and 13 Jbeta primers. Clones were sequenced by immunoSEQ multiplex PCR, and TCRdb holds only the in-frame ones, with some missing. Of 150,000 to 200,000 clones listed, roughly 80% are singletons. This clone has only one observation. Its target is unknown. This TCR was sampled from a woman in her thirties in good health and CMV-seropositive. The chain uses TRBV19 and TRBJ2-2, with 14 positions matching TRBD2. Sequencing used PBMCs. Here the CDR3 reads CASSIGTSGGRYTGELFF. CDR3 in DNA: TGTGCCAGTAGTATCGGGACTAGCGGGGGCCGATACACCGGGGAGCTGTTTTTT.